This entry concerns a single TCR beta chain. The method was immunoSEQ multiplex PCR; TCRdb's version includes in-frame clones alone and lacks a portion of them. The table includes 95,000 to 100,000 clones, around 90% detected once. The source of the sample is a study of a mutant IDH1 vaccine in newly diagnosed glioma. The ends were cut back, 3 bases at V and 10 bases at J, with 15 bases in the middle. The CDR3 covers 13 residues. Germline loops: CDR1 MNHNS, CDR2 SASEGT. Time point described: baseline, week 1 (first vaccination visit). Documented treatment: pre-vaccination baseline after standard-of-care therapy.

The sample here was PBMCs, taken from a glioma patient treated with radiotherapy, temozolomide or both. This sequence was found in a woman in her forties or fifties with glioma. V usage is TRBV6-1 and J usage is TRBJ1-1; D possibly corresponds to TRBD1 (6 bases). CDR3 nucleotide sequence: TGTGCCAGCAGTGAGCGACAGGCACTTGGAGCTTTCTTT. Translated, it gives CASSERQALGAFF.